This record looks at one TCR beta chain sequence and its context. CDR3 length: 17 residues. In the authors' workflow: Cell counts per sample came from amplifying reference gene primers. Method: immunoSEQ multiplex PCR; TCRdb's copy keeps in-frame clones and lacks some. The V and J calls and clone size were taken over from that table, and D and trimming were inferred from the DNA. This sample has about 160,000 clones; roughly 93% occur once, and the top ten carry roughly 2.3%. This sample is part of a study of blood T cell repertoires in COVID-19. Across the study: In each case, the material was cDNA or gDNA derived from T cells, B-cell-depleted T cells, or PBMCs.

The chain recombines TRBV21-1 with TRBJ1-1; the DNA was not compared with TRBD1, the D call given in the table. TRBV21-1 is reported as a pseudogene. Sequencing was done on a sample of peripheral blood. The receptor comes from a man aged 18-30 years with acute or convalescent COVID-19. The CDR3 DNA reads as TGTGCCAGCAGCGGACAAAGGACAGTACCTATGAACACTGAAGCTTTCTTT. This gives the protein CASSGQRTVPMNTEAFF.